This entry lists 9 T cell receptor beta chains sequenced from one sample in a study of blood T cell repertoires in COVID-19. Here immunoSEQ multiplex PCR was the method, and the copy in TCRdb shows in-frame clones only, minus some. The sample holds some 60,000 clones, approximately 91% seen once. The material sequenced was peripheral blood. The receptors shown here come from a human donor in a cohort sampled during active COVID-19.

This sequence joins TRBV9 and TRBJ1-1; 7 bases align to TRBD1. The ends lost 4 bases at V and 10 bases at J; junction bases unmatched: 16. Germline lookup yields CDR1 SGDLS and CDR2 YYNGEE. The CDR3 contains 15 residues. The DNA for the CDR3 is TGTGCCAGCAGCCCCCCCCCTCGACAGGGCGGAGGAGCTTTCTTT. Its translation is CASSPPPRQGGGAFF.

V is TRBV3-1 (or the pseudogene TRBV3-2) and J is TRBJ2-2, with TRBD2 matching over 8 bases. The CDR3 loop spans 16 amino acids. Germline assignment: CDR1 LGHDT and CDR2 YNNKEL (reference sequence). V was pared by 4 bases and J by 4 bases, with 8 bases of the junction left unmatched. The DNA for the CDR3 is TGTGCCAGCAGCCTCCCCCGGGAGGGCCCCACCGGGGAGCTGTTTTTT. Its protein is CASSLPREGPTGELFF.

This chain connects TRBV19 to TRBJ1-3; the D gene is possibly TRBD1 (5 bases). Germline V lookup: CDR1 LNHDA, CDR2 SQIVND (reference sequence). This CDR3 is 14 amino acids long. The V and J ends lost 10 bases and 4 bases respectively, with 17 bases between them. The CDR3 loop reads CATTRAGSGNTIYF. The CDR3 nucleotides read TGTGCCACCACGAGAGCAGGGTCCGGAAACACCATATATTTT.

The CDR3 region has the DNA TGTGCCAGCAGCCAAGATACAGGGAGAAGTTCACCCCTCCACTTT. This translates into CASSQDTGRSSPLHF. The chain joins TRBV4-2 to TRBJ1-6, with D perhaps matching TRBD1 (6 bases). V was trimmed by 0 bases and J by 9 bases, leaving 12 bases between them. From germline, CDR1 is LGHNA and CDR2 YNFKEQ. This CDR3 spans 15 amino acids.

This clone was seen a few times. The chain uses TRBV4-3 and TRBJ2-5; the D gene is possibly TRBD2 (6 bases). CDR1 and CDR2 (germline): LGHNA, YSLEER. V lost 1 base, J lost 5 bases, and 14 bases lay in between. This CDR3 has 15 residues. In DNA, the CDR3 is TGCGCCAGCAGCCAAGGGGCTAGCGTAGGGGAGACCCAGTACTTC. It yields the protein CASSQGASVGETQYF.

The V call is TRBV7-9, the J call TRBJ2-3, with a weak D call TRBD2 (5 bases). V shed 2 bases and J shed 3 bases, with 6 bases lying between them. The CDR3 has 13 residues. Germline CDR1 SEHNR, CDR2 FQNEAQ (reference sequence). The CDR3 DNA reads TGTGCCAGCAGCTTAAGGGAGACAGATACGCAGTATTTT. Residues: CASSLRETDTQYF.

This chain joins TRBV6-4 and TRBJ1-1; TRBD1 might be the D (6 bases). This CDR3 spans 13 amino acids. Germline V gene lookup returns CDR1 MRHNA and CDR2 SNTAGT. V was clipped by 3 bases and J by 5 bases, with 10 bases between them. The DNA of the CDR3 is TGTGCCAGCAGTGAGGGGGCCGGAACTGAAGCTTTCTTT. Residues: CASSEGAGTEAFF.

V gene TRBV28 combines with J gene TRBJ1-5; the match to TRBD1 covers 8 bases. Losses at the gene ends were 7 bases for V and 6 bases for J; bases not matched to a gene: 14. The CDR3 totals 16 residues. CDR1 and CDR2 (germline): MDHEN, SYDVKM. The CDR3, as DNA: TGTGCCAGCACCAGGGGAGGGACAGGTAGTAGTCAGCCCCAGCATTTT. Amino acid sequence: CASTRGGTGSSQPQHF.

The chain recombines TRBV6-5 with TRBJ1-2, with 7 bases matching TRBD1. This CDR3 comprises 15 residues. Germline CDR1 is MNHEY and CDR2 is SVGAGI. With V trimmed by 0 bases and J by 8 bases, 9 bases remained unmatched. DNA of the CDR3: TGTGCCAGCAGTTACTCCTCCCCCCGACAGGGAGGCTACACCTTC. This codes for CASSYSSPRQGGYTF.